This TCR beta chain comes out of a study of blood T cell repertoires in COVID-19. In the study overall: Collection of acute and convalescent COVID-19 samples took place in the United States, Italy and Spain. The analysed material was cDNA or gDNA that came from T cells, B-cell-depleted T cells, or PBMCs.

From germline, CDR1 is SGHVS and CDR2 FQNEAQ. CDR3 length: 16 amino acids. V lost 5 bases, J lost 1 base, and 15 bases lay in between. Using immunoSEQ multiplex PCR, the repertoire was profiled, and TCRdb retains in-frame clones only, with some absent. The sample lists about 24,000 clones, about four fifths seen once, with over 6.5% in the top ten. The chain has TRBV7-8 and TRBJ1-5, with D possibly being TRBD1 (5 bases). Material: peripheral blood. The sequence came from a man aged 50 to 59 with COVID-19, enrolled during active disease. As DNA, the CDR3 is TGTGCCAGCAGCCCCGAGATCGGGGGAAGCAATCAGCCCCAGCATTTT. This encodes CASSPEIGGSNQPQHF.